This TCR beta chain was retrieved from a study of neoadjuvant anti-PD-1 for oral cavity cancer. In its sample, this clone was seen a few times. Its antigen is still unknown. The time point here: after neoadjuvant nivolumab, at surgical resection. PBMCs were not maintained or expanded in culture before analysis. V lost 1 base, J lost 6 bases, and 13 bases lay in between. The CDR3 has 14 residues. Germline V gene lookup returns CDR1 SGHVS and CDR2 FQNEAQ. Study-wide results and caveats: Pretreatment Treg/Th17 ratio correlated inversely with post-treatment tumor clonality.

Sequencing used immunoSEQ multiplex PCR; TCRdb keeps in-frame clones, though not all of them. The table includes about 9,800 clones, around 62% detected once. This clonotype originated in a person aged 40 to 85 with oral cavity squamous cell carcinoma. The chain combines TRBV7-8 with TRBJ2-7; unclear D gene. The sequenced sample was PBMCs, obtained after nivolumab (anti-PD-1) treatment. CDR3 DNA: TGTGCCAGCAGCTTAGAGGGTCCCCGGGTCGAGCAGTACTTC. This translates into CASSLEGPRVEQYF.